Below, 23 T cell receptor beta chains from the same sample are listed, as sequenced in a study of T cells after yellow fever vaccination. TCRdb analysed the 5' RACE reads with MiXCR anew, one entry per CDR3 protein. The table includes a few hundred thousand distinct CDR3 sequences, approximately 3% detected once. The sample consisted of CD4+ T cells sorted from PBMCs, taken 10 days after the yellow fever booster vaccination. The receptor set was obtained from a man aged 18-30 years who received the YFV17D yellow fever vaccine.

This clonotype occurred a few times. This rearrangement joins TRBV30 to TRBJ1-2; D is uncertain. V dropped 4 bases and J dropped 4 bases, with 10 bases sitting between them. The CDR3 covers 12 residues. Germline CDR1 and CDR2: GTSNPN and SVGIG (reference sequence). CDR3 coding DNA: TGTGCCTGGACCCTAGGCGTCTATGGCTACACCTTC. Its translation: CAWTLGVYGYTF.

This clonotype was seen repeatedly, ten times or more. The chain links TRBV7-2 to TRBJ2-6, with 9 bases that match TRBD1. Trimming removed 4 bases from V and 0 bases from J; junction bases left unmatched: 4. CDR1 is SGHTA and CDR2 is FQGNSA in the germline V gene. This CDR3 is built from 17 residues. DNA of the CDR3: TGTGCCAGCAGCTGGGGACAGGGACTCTCTGGGGCCAACGTCCTGACTTTC. Its protein product is CASSWGQGLSGANVLTF. Based on the CDR3 plus reference TRBV7-2 and TRBJ2-6, the full variable domain is GAGVSQSPSNKVTEKGKDVELRCDPISGHTALYWYRQSLGQGLEFLIYFQGNSAPDKSGLPSDRFSAERTGGSVSTLTIQRTQQEDSAVYLCASSWGQGLSGANVLTFGAGSRLTVL.

This clonotype was counted ten times or more. The rearrangement links TRBV5-1 to TRBJ2-7, with D perhaps matching TRBD1 (5 bases). CDR1 is SGHRS and CDR2 is YFSETQ in the germline V gene. Trimming took off 6 bases at V and 0 bases at J, with 13 bases between the two ends. The CDR3 loop spans 14 amino acids. The CDR3: CASTRSDNSYEQYV. CDR3 DNA sequence: TGCGCCAGCACCAGGTCGGACAACTCCTACGAGCAGTACGTC.

The table lists this clonotype with many counts. The chain has TRBV10-3 and TRBJ1-5; D might be TRBD1 (5 bases). CDR1 and CDR2 from the germline V gene are ENHRY and SYGVKD. Between the trimmed V and J ends, which lost 0 bases and 9 bases, there was a span of 12 bases. This CDR3 has 14 amino acids. CDR3: CAISESGGNRPQHF. The CDR3 DNA sequence: TGTGCCATCAGTGAGTCGGGGGGGAACCGGCCCCAGCATTTT.

The table lists this clonotype with a few counts. The V call is TRBV10-1, the J call TRBJ1-1; perhaps TRBD1 as D (5 bases). Trimming took off 7 bases at V and 11 bases at J, with 20 bases between the two ends. The CDR3 consists of 13 residues. Germline loops: CDR1 WNHNN, CDR2 SYGVQD (reference sequence). The CDR3 DNA is TGCGCCAGCAACGGAGTCATCGGGGGAACCGCTTTCTTT. Its translation is CASNGVIGGTAFF.

J is TRBJ2-6 and V is TRBV5-1, with TRBD1 identical over 7 bases. CDR3 length: 18 residues. J gave up 0 bases and V 4 bases, and 10 bases lay outside the gene matches. The germline V gene has CDR1 SGHRS and CDR2 YFSETQ. The CDR3 region has the DNA TGCGCCAGCAGCGTCCGACAGGGTGAAAGCTCTGGGGCCAACGTCCTGACTTTC. Amino acids: CASSVRQGESSGANVLTF.

This clonotype was seen ten or more times. The V call is TRBV7-3, the J call TRBJ2-2; no clear D. The length of the CDR3 is 15 residues. Germline values: CDR1 SGHTA, CDR2 FQGTGA. The V end was cut by 2 bases, the J end by 1 base, with 8 bases between. The DNA for the CDR3 is TGTGCCAGCAGCTTAGACACCCGGAACACCGGGGAGCTGTTTTTT. Encoded protein: CASSLDTRNTGELFF. Supplemented by reference TRBV7-3 and TRBJ2-2, the full variable domain reads GAGVSQTPSNKVTEKGKYVELRCDPISGHTALYWYRQSLGQGPEFLIYFQGTGAADDSGLPNDRFFAVRPEGSVSTLKIQRTERGDSAVYLCASSLDTRNTGELFFGEGSRLTVL.

J is TRBJ2-3 and V is TRBV20-1, with D perhaps matching TRBD1 or TRBD2 (6 bases each). The germline gives CDR1 DFQATT, CDR2 SNEGSKA (reference sequence). V was pared by 3 bases and J by 3 bases, with 13 bases between. This CDR3 spans 14 amino acids. CDR3: CSARDSGSTDTQYF. The CDR3 DNA is TGCAGTGCTAGGGACAGCGGGTCAACAGATACGCAGTATTTT.

This clonotype was counted many times. The rearrangement joins TRBV11-2 to TRBJ2-1; 15 nucleotides line up with TRBD2. The junction had 8 bases not matched to a gene; V was cut back by 1 base and J by 1 base. There are 20 residues in the CDR3. Germline assignment: CDR1 SGHAT and CDR2 FQNNGV. CDR3 sequence: CASSLAWTSGGARSYNEQFF. CDR3 sequence (DNA): TGTGCCAGCAGCTTAGCTTGGACTAGCGGGGGGGCGAGGTCCTACAATGAGCAGTTCTTC.

At least ten counts were recorded for this clonotype. This chain connects TRBV7-2 to TRBJ2-1; weak D call: TRBD2 (6 bases). The V end was cut by 2 bases, the J end by 0 bases, with 11 bases between. The CDR3 extends over 16 amino acids. The V gene's germline CDR1 is SGHTA and CDR2 FQGNSA. CDR3 protein: CASSLTWRGSYNEQFF. The CDR3 nucleotides read TGTGCCAGCAGCTTAACGTGGAGGGGCTCCTACAATGAGCAGTTCTTC. Filled out from reference TRBV7-2 and TRBJ2-1, the complete variable domain reads GAGVSQSPSNKVTEKGKDVELRCDPISGHTALYWYRQSLGQGLEFLIYFQGNSAPDKSGLPSDRFSAERTGGSVSTLTIQRTQQEDSAVYLCASSLTWRGSYNEQFFGPGTRLTVL.

This clonotype occurred a few times. The chain's CDR3 is CAHLGDKNIQYF. CDR3 coding DNA: TGTGCCCACCTGGGGGACAAAAACATTCAGTACTTC. This chain uses TRBV10-3 with TRBJ2-4; D assignment may be TRBD1 or TRBD2 (5 bases each). There are 12 residues in the CDR3. The V end was cut by 11 bases, the J end by 3 bases, with 11 bases between. Germline V CDR1 and CDR2: ENHRY, SYGVKD.

This clonotype was recorded at least ten times. The chain combines TRBV6-6 with TRBJ1-5, with D possibly being TRBD1 (6 bases). Trimming left V 4 bases short and J 5 bases short, with 21 bases between. The CDR3 has 17 residues. Germline assignment: CDR1 MNHNY and CDR2 SVGAGI (reference sequence). Here the CDR3 DNA reads TGTGCCAGCAGTTTCCCCCCGGGGGGCTACCGAGATCAGCCCCAGCATTTT. It translates to CASSFPPGGYRDQPQHF.

This clonotype was observed at least ten times. The gene calls are TRBV7-2 and TRBJ2-7; TRBD2 aligns across 12 bases. The germline V gene encodes CDR1 SGHTA and CDR2 FQGNSA. The CDR3 consists of 18 residues. The trim removed 5 bases at V and 4 bases at J, leaving 15 bases unmatched. The CDR3 loop reads CASSLGLAGQKVGYEQYF. As DNA, the CDR3 is TGTGCCAGCAGCCTGGGACTAGCGGGCCAGAAGGTGGGTTACGAGCAGTACTTC.

This clonotype was counted at least ten times. The V and J genes are TRBV6-5 and TRBJ1-1; D might be TRBD1 (6 bases). V was clipped by 5 bases and J by 8 bases, with 12 bases between them. The CDR3 contains 12 residues. Germline loops: CDR1 MNHEY, CDR2 SVGAGI. The CDR3 region is CASSQQGEEAFF. The CDR3 DNA follows: TGTGCCAGCAGTCAACAGGGAGAGGAAGCTTTCTTT.

The CDR3 region is CASSQGGRTGETQYF. The DNA for the CDR3 is TGTGCCAGCAGCCAAGGGGGACGCACGGGAGAGACCCAGTACTTC. V is TRBV4-2 and J is TRBJ2-5; tentatively, D is TRBD1 or TRBD2 (5 bases each). V shed 1 base and J shed 4 bases, with 13 bases lying between them. Germline V gene lookup returns CDR1 LGHNA and CDR2 YNFKEQ. The CDR3 is 15 residues long.

The sample holds many counts of this clonotype. The chain joins TRBV6-2 or TRBV6-3 to TRBJ2-7; D may match TRBD1 or TRBD2 (5 bases each). The germline V gene encodes CDR1 MNHEY and CDR2 SVGEGT. V lost 4 bases and J lost 6, with 16 bases in between. CDR3 length: 14 residues. CDR3 residues: CASSSRVIQGEQYF. CDR3 coding DNA: TGTGCCAGCAGTTCGAGGGTCATTCAGGGCGAGCAGTACTTC.

The V gene is TRBV12-3 or TRBV12-4, the J gene TRBJ1-5; weak D call: TRBD1 (5 bases). CDR3 length: 14 amino acids. Trimming removed 7 bases at V and 4 bases at J, with 14 bases between. The CDR3 reads CASTRGSGNQPQHF. CDR3 in DNA: TGTGCCAGCACCCGGGGGTCTGGAAATCAGCCCCAGCATTTT.

This clonotype was seen more than once but under ten times. This rearrangement joins TRBV3-2 to TRBJ2-1; TRBD1, the table's D call, lacks a check against the DNA. TRBV3-2 constitutes a pseudogene. This CDR3 region has 13 residues. The CDR3 DNA sequence: TGTGCCAGCAGCGGCAGGGGGCGAGGTGAGCAGTTCTTC. This sequence encodes CASSGRGRGEQFF.

There are many counts of this clonotype. The chain employs TRBV7-3 and TRBJ2-3; the match to TRBD1 covers 11 bases. Looked up from germline, CDR1 is SGHTA and CDR2 is FQGTGA. V was clipped by 1 base and J by 7 bases; unmatched bases: 4. The CDR3 is 15 amino acids. This CDR3 is CASSLSGTGGYTQYF. The CDR3 DNA reads TGTGCCAGCAGCTTAAGTGGGACAGGGGGTTATACGCAGTATTTT. Together with reference TRBV7-3 and TRBJ2-3, the CDR3 gives the full variable domain: GAGVSQTPSNKVTEKGKYVELRCDPISGHTALYWYRQSLGQGPEFLIYFQGTGAADDSGLPNDRFFAVRPEGSVSTLKIQRTERGDSAVYLCASSLSGTGGYTQYFGPGTRLTVL.

The genes are TRBV7-8 and TRBJ2-3, with no clear D. Trimming left V 1 base short and J 4 bases short, with 12 bases between. Germline V gene lookup returns CDR1 SGHVS and CDR2 FQNEAQ. This CDR3 region has 15 residues. The CDR3 DNA is TGTGCCAGCAGCTTAGTCGCTAGTAGTTCAGATACGCAGTATTTT. Translating gives CASSLVASSSDTQYF.

This clonotype was found a few times. This chain joins TRBV10-3 and TRBJ2-2; TRBD1 aligns across 7 bases. Trimming at V came to 6 bases and at J to 0 bases, leaving 4 bases not matched to a gene. Germline V lookup: CDR1 ENHRY, CDR2 SYGVKD. The CDR3 length is 15 residues. DNA for the CDR3: TGTGCCATCAGGGAGACAGGGACGAACACCGGGGAGCTGTTTTTT. It is translated as CAIRETGTNTGELFF.

Many counts were recorded for this clonotype. An end of the junction differs from the germline gene, which may be a read error. The gene calls are TRBV20-1 and TRBJ2-4; 14 bases map to TRBD2. This CDR3 comprises 12 residues. Germline V gene data show CDR1 as DFQATT and CDR2 as SNEGSKA (reference sequence). The CDR3 DNA reads as TGCAGTGCTAGTCCCGGGACTAGCGGGAGCCACTTC. It encodes CSASPGTSGSHF.

This sequence joins TRBV19 and TRBJ2-3; D is undetermined. The CDR3 covers 13 residues. V was trimmed by 6 bases and J by 2 bases, leaving 9 bases between them. Germline V gene sequence: CDR1 LNHDA, CDR2 SQIVND (reference sequence). DNA for the CDR3: TGTGCCAGTAGAAGGGTAGCCACAGATACGCAGTATTTT. It encodes CASRRVATDTQYF. The complete variable domain, with remaining parts taken from reference TRBV19 and TRBJ2-3, reads DGGITQSPKYLFRKEGQNVTLSCEQNLNHDAMYWYRQDPGQGLRLIYYSQIVNDFQKGDIAEGYSVSREKKESFPLTVTSAQKNPTAFYLCASRRVATDTQYFGPGTRLTVL.